Listed below are T cell receptor beta chains from one sample, sequenced in a study of neurological immune-mediated disorders. TCRdb ran MiXCR on the 5' RACE reads and lists one entry per CDR3 protein. This table has about 62,000 distinct CDR3 sequences, roughly 4% appearing once. Material for sequencing was PBMCs. All receptors come from a woman aged 45-65 years with multiple sclerosis. The CDR3 runs from the conserved cysteine through the conserved F or W. D genes are given only for firm matches. Rows give clone size only sometimes, using once, few, many, or a class for an expanded clone.

D | length | J | V | size | CDR3 | DNA
TRBD2 | 16 | TRBJ2-7 | TRBV5-1 | many | CASSLTASGATYEQYF | TGCGCCAGCAGCTTGACCGCTAGCGGAGCTACCTACGAGCAGTACTTC
TRBD2 | 16 | TRBJ2-2 | TRBV20-1 | many | CSARWREGLGSGELFF | TGCAGTGCTCGGTGGAGGGAGGGCCTTGGAAGCGGGGAGCTGTTTTTT
TRBD1 | 14 | TRBJ2-7 | TRBV12-3/TRBV12-4 | many | CASRPTGDGNEQYF | TGTGCCAGCAGGCCTACAGGGGACGGGAACGAGCAGTACTTC
TRBD2 | 13 | TRBJ2-5 | TRBV3-1 | many | CASRFSGSETQYF | TGTGCCAGCAGATTTAGCGGGAGTGAGACCCAGTACTTC
NA | 14 | TRBJ1-6 | TRBV15 | many | CATSSRGGNSPLNF | TGTGCCACCAGCAGCCGTGGCGGGAATTCACCCCTCAACTTT
TRBD2 | 17 | TRBJ2-7 | TRBV20-1 | many | CSARAPQNAGGLYEQYF | TGCAGTGCTAGAGCCCCCCAGAATGCGGGAGGCCTCTACGAGCAGTACTTC
NA | 12 | TRBJ2-7 | TRBV5-6 | many | CASSFRGYEQYF | TGTGCCAGCAGCTTCAGGGGATACGAGCAGTACTTC
NA | 14 | TRBJ1-1 | TRBV20-1 | many | CSARDGRLNTEAFF | TGCAGTGCTAGAGATGGCAGACTGAACACTGAAGCTTTCTTT
TRBD2 | 12 | TRBJ2-7 | TRBV12-3/TRBV12-4 | NA | CASSFPGGEQYF | TGTGCCAGCAGTTTTCCCGGGGGGGAGCAGTACTTC
NA | 12 | TRBJ2-2 | TRBV7-9 | many | CASSLETGELFF | TGTGCCAGCAGCTTAGAGACCGGGGAGCTGTTTTTT
NA | 13 | TRBJ2-7 | TRBV11-2 | many | CASSYGGSYEQYF | TGTGCCAGCAGCTACGGAGGCTCCTACGAGCAGTACTTC
TRBD1 | 17 | TRBJ2-5 | TRBV4-2 | many | CASSQDVGQGAGETQYF | TGTGCCAGCAGCCAAGATGTTGGACAGGGGGCAGGGGAGACCCAGTACTTC
TRBD2 | 15 | TRBJ2-7 | TRBV6-6 | NA | CASSYSGLAVYEQYF | TGTGCCAGCAGTTACTCAGGACTAGCTGTTTACGAGCAGTACTTC
NA | 14 | TRBJ1-4 | TRBV5-1 | NA | CASSLDKGTQKLFF | TGCGCCAGCAGCTTGGACAAGGGGACGCAAAAACTGTTTTTT
NA | 15 | TRBJ2-7 | TRBV7-9 | few | CASSFYGARVGEQYF | TGTGCCAGCAGCTTTTATGGGGCGCGAGTCGGCGAGCAGTACTTC
NA | 14 | TRBJ2-1 | TRBV6-2/TRBV6-3 | many | CASSYETKPGEQFF | TGTGCCAGCAGTTACGAAACAAAACCCGGTGAGCAGTTCTTC
TRBD2 | 16 | TRBJ2-7 | TRBV20-1 | many | CSARDLASGRAYEQYF | TGCAGTGCTAGAGATCTTGCTAGCGGGAGGGCCTACGAGCAGTACTTC
TRBD1 | 12 | TRBJ1-4 | TRBV6-4 | many | CASSAGTGELFF | TGTGCCAGCAGTGCAGGGACAGGTGAACTGTTTTTT
NA | 11 | TRBJ1-6 | TRBV6-6 | many | CASSYGSPLHF | TGTGCCAGCAGTTACGGGTCACCCCTCCACTTT
NA | 17 | TRBJ1-1 | TRBV11-3 | many | CASSPFYGRDGNTEAFF | TGTGCCAGCAGCCCATTCTATGGGAGGGACGGCAACACTGAAGCTTTCTTT
NA | 13 | TRBJ1-1 | TRBV7-2 | many | CASSFRQSTEAFF | TGTGCCAGCAGCTTTCGACAGAGCACTGAAGCTTTCTTT
NA | 13 | TRBJ2-1 | TRBV24-1 | many | CATAGQSYNEQFF | TGTGCCACCGCCGGACAATCCTACAATGAGCAGTTCTTC
NA | 13 | TRBJ1-4 | TRBV7-4 | many | CASSSPGNEKLFF | TGTGCCAGCAGCTCTCCCGGGAACGAAAAACTGTTTTTT
NA | 11 | TRBJ1-1 | TRBV30 | NA | CAWSVRAEAFF | TGTGCCTGGAGTGTACGGGCTGAAGCTTTCTTT
NA | 16 | TRBJ2-5 | TRBV20-1 | many | CSARGGNLGYQETQYF | TGCAGTGCTAGAGGTGGCAACCTGGGGTACCAAGAGACCCAGTACTTC
NA | 13 | TRBJ1-2 | TRBV20-1 | NA | CLFLTGLYYGYTF | TGCCTTTTCCTGACAGGACTTTACTATGGCTACACCTTC
TRBD1 | 16 | TRBJ1-4 | TRBV24-1 | many | CATSDRRPGQAEKLFF | TGTGCCACCAGTGATCGCCGGCCGGGACAGGCAGAAAAACTGTTTTTT
NA | 14 | TRBJ1-2 | TRBV7-2 | NA | CASSITTENYGYTF | TGTGCCAGCAGTATAACCACGGAGAACTATGGCTACACCTTC
NA | 17 | TRBJ1-2 | TRBV14 | many | CASSRAEQVDPNYGYTF | TGTGCCAGCAGCCGAGCGGAGCAGGTTGATCCTAACTATGGCTACACCTTC
TRBD1 | 13 | TRBJ1-1 | TRBV12-3/TRBV12-4 | many | CASSSGTVTEAFF | TGTGCCAGCAGTTCCGGGACAGTCACTGAAGCTTTCTTT
NA | 15 | TRBJ1-1 | TRBV18 | many | CASSPLNKMNTEAFF | TGTGCCAGCTCACCACTAAACAAGATGAACACTGAAGCTTTCTTT
TRBD1 | 15 | TRBJ2-1 | TRBV7-6 | many | CASSLRTGPTNEQFF | TGTGCCAGCAGCTTACGGACAGGGCCTACCAATGAGCAGTTCTTC
NA | 13 | TRBJ2-7 | TRBV6-6 | many | CASSPSQGSEQYF | TGTGCCAGCAGTCCATCCCAGGGGAGCGAGCAGTACTTC
TRBD2 | 15 | TRBJ2-7 | TRBV11-3 | few | CASSALAGGNYEQYF | TGTGCCAGCTCGGCACTAGCGGGTGGGAACTACGAGCAGTACTTC
NA | 13 | TRBJ2-5 | TRBV20-1 | few | CSAGSLVRETQYF | TGCAGTGCTGGGAGTCTCGTTCGGGAGACCCAGTACTTC
NA | 14 | TRBJ1-6 | TRBV27 | many | CASSLARHNSPLHF | TGTGCCAGCAGTTTAGCCAGGCATAATTCACCCCTCCACTTT
NA | 13 | TRBJ1-5 | TRBV10-3 | many | CAISEGVDQPQHF | TGTGCCATCAGTGAAGGGGTTGATCAGCCCCAGCATTTT
NA | 12 | TRBJ1-6 | TRBV12-3/TRBV12-4 | many | CASSYVRSPLHF | TGTGCCAGCAGTTATGTCCGATCACCCCTCCACTTT
TRBD2 | 14 | TRBJ2-7 | TRBV20-1 | many | CSADTGLAGHEQYF | TGCAGTGCTGATACGGGACTAGCGGGCCACGAGCAGTACTTC
NA | 11 | TRBJ1-4 | TRBV20-1 | many | CSAKGGEKLFF | TGCAGTGCTAAGGGCGGAGAAAAACTGTTTTTT
NA | 14 | TRBJ2-1 | TRBV24-1 | many | CATKGVGRGNEQFF | TGTGCCACCAAAGGAGTGGGCCGAGGGAATGAGCAGTTCTTC
NA | 14 | TRBJ2-5 | TRBV4-3 | many | CASSQDRAVETQYF | TGCGCCAGCAGCCAAGACCGGGCAGTAGAGACCCAGTACTTC
NA | 15 | TRBJ1-4 | TRBV5-6 | many | CASSLMTGTYEKLFF | TGTGCCAGCAGCTTGATGACAGGCACTTATGAAAAACTGTTTTTT
NA | 16 | TRBJ2-2 | TRBV7-3 | many | CASSLMDLSNTGELFF | TGTGCCAGCAGCTTAATGGACTTATCGAACACCGGGGAGCTGTTTTTT
NA | 13 | TRBJ1-2 | TRBV18 | few | CASFPAGNYGYTF | TGTGCCAGCTTCCCGGCAGGGAACTATGGCTACACCTTC
NA | 15 | TRBJ2-3 | TRBV27 | NA | CASSLVAERADTQYF | TGTGCCAGCAGTTTGGTAGCGGAGCGGGCAGATACGCAGTATTTT
NA | 13 | TRBJ1-1 | TRBV29-1 | many | CSAQAGSNTEAFF | TGCAGCGCCCAGGCGGGATCGAACACTGAAGCTTTCTTT
TRBD1 | 19 | TRBJ2-1 | TRBV5-1 | few | CASSLVSVTGTGVHNEQFF | TGCGCCAGCAGCTTAGTTTCGGTAACCGGGACAGGGGTACACAATGAGCAGTTCTTC
NA | 14 | TRBJ2-1 | TRBV20-1 | many | CSKGSRGPRNEQFF | TGCAGTAAAGGAAGCAGGGGCCCACGCAATGAGCAGTTCTTC
NA | 13 | TRBJ1-5 | TRBV20-1 | NA | CSAEGDPSEPQNF | TGCAGTGCGGAAGGGGACCCCTCAGAGCCCCAGAATTTT
NA | 11 | TRBJ2-1 | TRBV10-3 | NA | CAVRWEVEQFF | TGTGCCGTAAGGTGGGAGGTTGAGCAGTTCTTC
NA | 14 | TRBJ1-5 | TRBV6-2/TRBV6-3 | many | CASSYSGGNQPQHF | TGTGCCAGCAGTTACTCGGGCGGTAATCAGCCCCAGCATTTT
TRBD2 | 16 | TRBJ2-3 | TRBV24-1 | many | CATSDRDGRAGDTQYF | TGTGCCACCAGTGATAGGGACGGGAGGGCCGGGGATACGCAGTATTTT
NA | 13 | TRBJ2-1 | TRBV5-1 | many | CASSPDPRNEQFF | TGCGCCAGCAGCCCGGACCCAAGGAATGAGCAGTTCTTC